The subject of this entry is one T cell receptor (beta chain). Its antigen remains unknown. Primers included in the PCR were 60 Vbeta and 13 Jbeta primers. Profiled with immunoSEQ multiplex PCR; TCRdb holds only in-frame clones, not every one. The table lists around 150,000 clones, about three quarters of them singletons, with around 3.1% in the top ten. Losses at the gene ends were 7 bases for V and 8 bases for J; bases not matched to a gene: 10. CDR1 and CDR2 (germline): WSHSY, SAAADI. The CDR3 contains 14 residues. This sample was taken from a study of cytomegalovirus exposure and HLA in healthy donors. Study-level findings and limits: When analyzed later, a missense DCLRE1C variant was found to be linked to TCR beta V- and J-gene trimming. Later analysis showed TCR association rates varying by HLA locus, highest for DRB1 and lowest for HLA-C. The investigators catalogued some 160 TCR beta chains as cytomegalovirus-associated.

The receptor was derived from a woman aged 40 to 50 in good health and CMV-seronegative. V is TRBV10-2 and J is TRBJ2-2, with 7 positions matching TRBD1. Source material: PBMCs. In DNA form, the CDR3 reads TGCGCCAGCACTGAAGGCCAGGGGGAAGGGGAGCTGTTTTTT. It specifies CASTEGQGEGELFF.